The next 3 T cell receptor beta chains were all read from a single sample in a study of shared T cell receptors in the human thymus (dated by TCRdb to about 2021). Library prep was done by the immunoSEQ multiplex PCR assay. In its TCRdb copy, this immuneACCESS table keeps in-frame sequences only and misses some clones. Where compared with another copy, unresolved V genes explain less than half of these, and the others have no known cause. Recorded for this sample are more than 550,000 clones; roughly 88% of them occurred a single time. About 0.0098% of the sample rests with the top ten. Another study also made use of these data, one on human thymus T cells.

The sequenced material came from thymocytes. All receptors derive from a girl in the first two years of life with a congenital heart defect. Donor details come from another sample of the same person, matched by shared clones.

This chain links TRBV12-5 with TRBJ1-1, with D tentatively TRBD1 (6 bases). CDR3 length equals 16 residues. Germline V lookup: CDR1 LGHNT, CDR2 FRNRAP. Deletions cut 1 base from V and 5 bases from J, with 17 bases between. The CDR3 DNA is TGTGCTAGTGGTTTGGGTGGGGTAAGGGGGAGTACTGAAGCTTTCTTT. Translating gives CASGLGGVRGSTEAFF.

The chain is built from TRBV25-1 and TRBJ2-7; D may be TRBD2 (5 bases). This CDR3 has 12 residues. V was clipped by 7 bases and J by 3 bases, with 10 bases between them. CDR1 MGHDK and CDR2 SYGVNS come from the germline V gene. CDR3 in amino acids: CASMWGDYEQYF. The CDR3 DNA is TGTGCCAGCATGTGGGGAGACTACGAGCAGTACTTC.

This sequence joins TRBV10-3 and TRBJ2-5, with TRBD1 matching over 7 bases. The germline V gene has CDR1 ENHRY and CDR2 SYGVKD. The CDR3 spans 15 residues. Trimming at V came to 3 bases and at J to 5 bases, leaving 9 bases not matched to a gene. The CDR3: CAISDRGQVRETQYF. The CDR3 nucleotides are TGTGCCATCAGTGATAGGGGGCAGGTTCGGGAGACCCAGTACTTC.